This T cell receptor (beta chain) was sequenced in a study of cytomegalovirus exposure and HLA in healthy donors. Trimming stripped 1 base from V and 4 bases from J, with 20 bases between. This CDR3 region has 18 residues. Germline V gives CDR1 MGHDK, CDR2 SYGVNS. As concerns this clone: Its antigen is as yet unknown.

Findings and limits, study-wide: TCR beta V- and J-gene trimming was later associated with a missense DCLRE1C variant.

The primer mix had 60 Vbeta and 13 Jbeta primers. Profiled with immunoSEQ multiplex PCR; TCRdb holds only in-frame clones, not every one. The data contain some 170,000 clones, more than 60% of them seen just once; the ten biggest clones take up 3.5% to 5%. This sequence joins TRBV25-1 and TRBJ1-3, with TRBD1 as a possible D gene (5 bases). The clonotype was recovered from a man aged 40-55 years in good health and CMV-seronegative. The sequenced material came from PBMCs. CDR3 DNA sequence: TGTGCCAGCAGTGAATCAGTCCGAGGCGGCAGGGCAGGAAACACCATATATTTT. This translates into CASSESVRGGRAGNTIYF.